A single sample is the source of the 8 T cell receptor beta chains below, sequenced in a study of identical twins. TCRdb called the 5' RACE reads again in MiXCR, with one record for every CDR3 protein. This sample has hundreds of thousands of distinct CDR3 sequences, with around a sixth found just once. The same sample was also used in a study of T cells expressing NK-cell markers.

The sequenced sample consisted of PBMCs. The source of these receptors is a woman in her late teens or twenties in good health.

This chain uses TRBV18 with TRBJ2-3, with D hard to call. The CDR3 consists of 14 residues. CDR1 KGHSH and CDR2 LQKENI come from the germline V gene. The V end was cut by 3 bases, the J end by 0 bases, with 7 bases between. The chain's CDR3 is CASSPVTSTDTQYF. CDR3 bases: TGTGCCAGCTCACCCGTCACTAGCACAGATACGCAGTATTTT.

This sequence joins TRBV7-2 and TRBJ2-7, with D possibly matching TRBD2 (5 bases). V gave up 5 bases and J gave up 0 bases, with 14 bases separating them. CDR3 size: 15 residues. Germline CDR1 reads SGHTA; CDR2 reads FQGNSA. CDR3 bases: TGTGCCAGCAGCCCGAGAAGTAGCGCCTCCTACGAGCAGTACTTC. Protein sequence: CASSPRSSASYEQYF.

V and J are TRBV7-6 and TRBJ2-7; 9 positions match TRBD1. The length of the CDR3 is 14 residues. Germline loops: CDR1 SGHVS, CDR2 FNYEAQ. The trim removed 5 bases at V and 6 bases at J, leaving 8 bases unmatched. The CDR3: CASSTGQGKGEQYF. DNA of the CDR3: TGTGCCAGCAGCACCGGACAGGGGAAGGGCGAGCAGTACTTC.

V gene TRBV5-1 combines with J gene TRBJ1-1; weak D call: TRBD1 (5 bases). The CDR3 contains 16 residues. Trimming removed 4 bases at V and 0 bases at J, with 16 bases between. Germline CDR1 SGHRS, CDR2 YFSETQ. CDR3 in amino acids: CASSDTGGKVNTEAFF. CDR3 bases: TGCGCCAGCAGCGATACAGGAGGGAAGGTGAACACTGAAGCTTTCTTT. The whole variable domain, remainder taken from reference TRBV5-1 and TRBJ1-1, is KAGVTQTPRYLIKTRGQQVTLSCSPISGHRSVSWYQQTPGQGLQFLFEYFSETQRNKGNFPGRFSGRQFSNSRSEMNVSTLELGDSALYLCASSDTGGKVNTEAFFGQGTRLTVV.

This clonotype showed up just a few times. The chain couples TRBV3-1 to TRBJ2-5; 9 nucleotides match TRBD2. This CDR3 has 16 residues. Per germline, CDR1 LGHDT and CDR2 YNNKEL (reference sequence). Unmatched junction bases numbered 4, after V lost 0 bases and J lost 2 bases. CDR3 in amino acids: CASSQDLTSGQETQYF. CDR3 bases: TGTGCCAGCAGCCAAGACCTGACTAGCGGACAAGAGACCCAGTACTTC.

This clonotype has only one observation. CDR3 coding DNA: TGTGCCAGCAGCCCCCTCGTGGATGAGCAGTTCTTC. Protein product: CASSPLVDEQFF. This rearrangement joins TRBV7-8 to TRBJ2-1; D not resolved. The V end was cut by 5 bases, the J end by 8 bases, with 10 bases between. Germline V gives CDR1 SGHVS, CDR2 FQNEAQ. This CDR3 has 12 amino acids.

The rearrangement links TRBV11-2 to TRBJ2-3; 10 bases align to TRBD2. CDR3 length: 16 residues. V trimming: 3 bases; J trimming: 4 bases; junction bases outside the gene matches: 7. The germline gives CDR1 SGHAT, CDR2 FQNNGV. CDR3 nucleotide sequence: TGTGCCAGCAGCTTTTTGAGCGGGAGGGCTCCAGATACGCAGTATTTT. The encoded protein is CASSFLSGRAPDTQYF.

V and J are TRBV20-1 and TRBJ2-7; 10 bases map to TRBD2. The V and J ends lost 7 bases and 0 bases, in that order; junction bases with no gene match: 6. The germline V gene encodes CDR1 DFQATT and CDR2 SNEGSKA (reference sequence). The CDR3 runs to 14 residues. The CDR3 spells CSVLAGVSSYEQYF. DNA for the CDR3: TGCAGTGTTCTAGCGGGGGTTAGCTCCTACGAGCAGTACTTC.